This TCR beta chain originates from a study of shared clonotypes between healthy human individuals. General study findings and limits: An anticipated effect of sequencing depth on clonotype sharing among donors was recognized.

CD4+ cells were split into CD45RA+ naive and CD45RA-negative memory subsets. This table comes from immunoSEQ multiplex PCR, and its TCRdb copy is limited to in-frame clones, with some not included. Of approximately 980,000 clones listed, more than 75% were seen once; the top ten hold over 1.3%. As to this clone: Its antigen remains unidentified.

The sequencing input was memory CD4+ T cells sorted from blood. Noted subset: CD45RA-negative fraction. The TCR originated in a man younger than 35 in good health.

The CDR3 region is CASSFLIRGIQYF. CDR3 nucleotide sequence: TGCGCCAGCAGTTTTTTAATTAGGGGGATTCAGTACTTC. This chain uses TRBV5-1 with TRBJ2-4; a weak D match, TRBD1 (6 bases). The length of the CDR3 is 13 residues. The germline V gene encodes CDR1 SGHRS and CDR2 YFSETQ. V lost 5 bases to trimming and J lost 10 bases, with 16 bases between them.